A single sample gave rise to the 28 T cell receptor beta chains below, sequenced in a study of shared clonotypes between healthy human individuals. Assay used: immunoSEQ multiplex PCR; TCRdb lists only in-frame clones, some missing. The sample holds around 600,000 clones; about 98% are singletons and the top ten take more than 0.3%. As defined, naive CD8 cells were CD45RO-negative and positively selected for CCR7, with terminally differentiated effector memory CD45RA+ cells excluded. Input material: naive CD8+ T cells sorted from blood. The receptors shown here come from a man aged 25-40 years in good health.

This chain links TRBV28 with TRBJ2-7; TRBD2 might be the D (5 bases). V was trimmed by 2 bases and J by 6 bases, leaving 14 bases between them. CDR1 is MDHEN, CDR2 SYDVKM, per germline. This CDR3 spans 14 amino acids. CDR3 amino acids: CASSLSGPWVEQYF. In nucleotides, the CDR3 is TGTGCCAGCAGTTTAAGCGGCCCGTGGGTCGAGCAGTACTTC.

The chain employs TRBV20-1 and TRBJ1-1, with 7 positions matching TRBD1. V gave up 8 bases and J gave up 5 bases; unmatched junction bases: 5. The CDR3 extends over 11 amino acids. The germline CDR1 and CDR2 sequences are DFQATT and SNEGSKA (reference sequence). In DNA form, the CDR3 reads TGCAGTTCAGGGGGAAGGACTGAAGCTTTCTTT. Residues: CSSGGRTEAFF.

The chain is built from TRBV10-3 and TRBJ1-2; perhaps TRBD1 as D (6 bases). CDR1 ENHRY and CDR2 SYGVKD come from the germline V gene. The V end was cut by 10 bases, the J end by 9 bases, with 21 bases between. CDR3 length: 13 amino acids. CDR3 bases: TGTGCCAGCCAACTCGGACAGTCTATGCGCTACACCTTC. It translates to CASQLGQSMRYTF.

The chain couples TRBV11-2 to TRBJ1-3, with TRBD1 as a possible D gene (5 bases). This CDR3 spans 18 amino acids. Germline lookup yields CDR1 SGHAT and CDR2 FQNNGV. The V gene lost 1 base and the J gene lost 4 bases, with 20 bases spanning the gap. CDR3 in amino acids: CASSLGSPVLGHGNTIYF. CDR3 nucleotide sequence: TGTGCCAGCAGCTTAGGATCCCCAGTTCTCGGACACGGAAACACCATATATTTT.

This chain links TRBV7-9 with TRBJ2-7; the match to TRBD2 covers 8 bases. The trim removed 5 bases at V and 1 base at J, leaving 7 bases unmatched. The CDR3 spans 15 residues. Germline V gene sequence: CDR1 SEHNR, CDR2 FQNEAQ (reference sequence). CDR3 protein: CASSPREGTSYEQYF. The DNA for the CDR3 is TGTGCCAGCAGCCCCCGGGAGGGTACGTCCTACGAGCAGTACTTC.

This clone appeared once. This chain joins TRBV4-1 and TRBJ1-4; 9 nucleotides match TRBD1. The germline V gene has CDR1 MGHRA and CDR2 YSYEKL. Germline trimming cut 4 bases from V and 1 base from J; bases unmatched to any gene: 7. The CDR3 has 17 amino acids. The CDR3 sequence: CASSPPGQGVTNEKLFF. For the CDR3, the DNA is TGCGCCAGCAGCCCCCCGGGACAGGGTGTAACTAATGAAAAACTGTTTTTT.

The J gene is TRBJ2-7, the V gene TRBV5-6; 7 nucleotides agree with TRBD2. The germline CDR1 and CDR2 sequences are SGHDT and YYEEEE. V lost 0 bases and J lost 3; bases outside the gene matches: 12. This CDR3 is 17 amino acids long. In nucleotides, the CDR3 is TGTGCCAGCAGCTTGGGTACGATCGCGGGAGTTCTCTACGAGCAGTACTTC. It is translated as CASSLGTIAGVLYEQYF.

Comments on this clone: Distinct nucleotide sequences in the sample also encode this CDR3. The chain carries TRBV27 and TRBJ1-1; D gene unclear. Germline V lookup: CDR1 MNHEY, CDR2 SMNVEV (reference sequence). The CDR3 contains 11 residues. V lost 3 bases and J lost 4, with 3 bases in between. The CDR3: CASSFGTEAFF. CDR3 nucleotide sequence: TGTGCCAGCAGTTTCGGCACTGAAGCTTTCTTT.

The chain is built from TRBV7-3 and TRBJ2-7; D is ambiguous. This CDR3 has 13 amino acids. Between the trimmed V and J ends, which lost 7 bases and 9 bases, there was a span of 19 bases. Germline loops: CDR1 SGHTA, CDR2 FQGTGA. CDR3 protein: CASTYRTPRGQYF. In DNA, the CDR3 is TGTGCCAGCACGTATAGAACCCCACGAGGGCAGTACTTC.

The chain recombines TRBV5-6 with TRBJ2-5; 11 nucleotides match TRBD1. CDR1 SGHDT and CDR2 YYEEEE come from the germline V gene. The CDR3 is 14 amino acids. V shed 0 bases and J 5 bases; nucleotides not matched to a gene: 0. CDR3 sequence (DNA): TGTGCCAGCAGCTTGGGGACAGGGGGCGAGACCCAGTACTTC. As protein: CASSLGTGGETQYF.

The chain has TRBV4-3 and TRBJ2-7; a weak D match, TRBD1 (6 bases). CDR3 length: 15 amino acids. V lost 5 bases to trimming and J lost 3 bases, with 17 bases between them. Germline values: CDR1 LGHNA, CDR2 YSLEER. DNA of the CDR3: TGCGCCAGCAGCACGTACCGGGACACCAACTACGAGCAGTACTTC. This encodes CASSTYRDTNYEQYF.

V and J are TRBV27 and TRBJ2-3; 10 positions agree with TRBD2. Germline V CDR1 and CDR2: MNHEY, SMNVEV (reference sequence). Trimming took 6 bases from V and 2 from J; bases not matched to a gene: 14. The CDR3 covers 18 residues. CDR3 in amino acids: CASRPHWTGLAVTDTQYF. The CDR3 bases are TGTGCCAGCAGGCCCCATTGGACAGGACTAGCGGTCACAGATACGCAGTATTTT.

V usage is TRBV29-1 and J usage is TRBJ2-7; D not resolved. The V and J ends lost 5 bases and 6 bases respectively, with 11 bases between them. The V gene's germline CDR1 is SQVTM and CDR2 ANQGSEA. The CDR3 is made up of 11 amino acids. CDR3 loop: CSVWSLSEQYF. As DNA, the CDR3 is TGCAGCGTTTGGAGTCTCAGCGAGCAGTACTTC.

In this sample, this clone turned up once. The CDR3 protein is CASSGSRLDAEQYF. Here the CDR3 DNA reads TGTGCCAGCAGCGGTTCGAGACTTGACGCCGAGCAGTACTTC. J is TRBJ2-7 and V is TRBV9; D gene uncertain. The CDR3 runs to 14 residues. Germline values: CDR1 SGDLS, CDR2 YYNGEE. Trimming pared 3 bases from V and 6 bases from J, leaving 16 bases between.

The chain uses TRBV5-5 and TRBJ2-1; 11 nucleotides agree with TRBD1. CDR1 and CDR2 from the germline V gene are SGHKS and YYEKEE (reference sequence). V shed 1 base, J shed 8 bases, and the junction held 11 bases outside the gene matches. The CDR3 runs to 17 residues. The CDR3 DNA reads TGTGCCAGCAGCTTGCAAACCGGGACAGGGGGTTGGTATGAGCAGTTCTTC. Amino acid sequence: CASSLQTGTGGWYEQFF.

The chain links TRBV28 to TRBJ2-7; D is perhaps TRBD2 (6 bases). From germline, CDR1 is MDHEN and CDR2 SYDVKM. V was cut by 3 bases and J by 0 bases, with 9 bases left in between. The CDR3 contains 14 residues. CDR3 region: CASSFSGLSYEQYF. CDR3 nucleotide sequence: TGTGCCAGCAGTTTCTCGGGACTCTCCTACGAGCAGTACTTC.

The chain uses TRBV11-2 and TRBJ2-7; D tentatively fits TRBD1 or TRBD2 (6 bases each). The CDR3 loop spans 15 amino acids. V dropped 2 bases and J dropped 5 bases, with 16 bases sitting between them. Germline V gene lookup returns CDR1 SGHAT and CDR2 FQNNGV. The CDR3 DNA is TGTGCCAGCAGCTTATTGAGTGGGGGGCGGGACGAGCAGTACTTC. Amino acid sequence: CASSLLSGGRDEQYF.

The chain recombines TRBV27 with TRBJ1-1; 7 bases are shared with TRBD1. The V gene's germline CDR1 is MNHEY and CDR2 SMNVEV (reference sequence). This CDR3 is built from 14 residues. Unmatched junction bases numbered 3, after V lost 1 base and J lost 4 bases. This chain's CDR3 is CASSLLQGFTEAFF. CDR3 bases: TGTGCCAGCAGTTTATTACAGGGGTTCACTGAAGCTTTCTTT.

The chain combines TRBV5-1 with TRBJ2-5, with D unresolved. The V gene lost 0 bases and the J gene lost 1 base, with 10 bases spanning the gap. Germline CDR1 SGHRS, CDR2 YFSETQ. The CDR3 is made up of 15 amino acids. The CDR3 DNA reads TGCGCCAGCAGCTTGGCCATGAAGATCCAAGAGACCCAGTACTTC. This codes for CASSLAMKIQETQYF.

CDR3: CASSLGEPQHF. The CDR3 DNA reads TGTGCCAGCAGTTTAGGTGAGCCCCAGCATTTT. The chain couples TRBV27 to TRBJ1-5; D remains ambiguous. The V gene's germline CDR1 is MNHEY and CDR2 SMNVEV (reference sequence). The ends were cut back, 2 bases at V and 8 bases at J, with 4 bases in the middle. This CDR3 region has 11 residues.

This sequence joins TRBV6-1 and TRBJ1-5; D remains ambiguous. CDR1 is MNHNS and CDR2 is SASEGT in the germline V gene. V lost 3 bases to trimming and J lost 2 bases, with 11 bases between them. The CDR3 is made up of 15 amino acids. In DNA form, the CDR3 reads TGTGCCAGCAGTGACCCACGTAGCGGCAATCAGCCCCAGCATTTT. Amino acid sequence: CASSDPRSGNQPQHF.

This chain joins TRBV27 and TRBJ2-1; the D is unclear. The germline V gene encodes CDR1 MNHEY and CDR2 SMNVEV (reference sequence). Trimming left V 3 bases short and J 0 bases short, with 6 bases between. CDR3 length: 14 amino acids. The DNA of the CDR3 is TGTGCCAGCAGTTTTATGAGCTCCTACAATGAGCAGTTCTTC. This sequence encodes CASSFMSSYNEQFF.

This chain's CDR3 is CASSFRTGTPDGYTF. The CDR3 DNA is TGCGCCAGCAGCTTCAGGACAGGGACACCTGATGGCTACACCTTC. The V gene is TRBV5-1, the J gene TRBJ1-2, with 8 bases aligning to TRBD1. The CDR3 spans 15 residues. CDR1 is SGHRS, CDR2 YFSETQ, per germline. Losses at the gene ends were 2 bases for V and 6 bases for J; bases not matched to a gene: 9.

The rearrangement uses TRBV5-6 and TRBJ2-1; TRBD2 matches 7 bases. The V gene's germline CDR1 is SGHDT and CDR2 YYEEEE. This CDR3 is 15 amino acids long. V lost 4 bases and J lost 6; bases outside the gene matches: 10. CDR3 coding DNA: TGTGCCAGCAGCCTGAATCCGACTAGCTTCAATGAGCAGTTCTTC. Its translation: CASSLNPTSFNEQFF.

The chain uses TRBV10-2 and TRBJ2-7; D unresolved. The germline V gene encodes CDR1 WSHSY and CDR2 SAAADI. Trimming took off 3 bases at V and 5 bases at J, with 8 bases between the two ends. There are 12 residues in the CDR3. The CDR3 loop is CASSDMTDEQYF. The CDR3 DNA is TGCGCCAGCAGTGACATGACGGACGAGCAGTACTTC.

The chain uses TRBV2 and TRBJ1-2; 8 bases fit TRBD1. Germline assignment: CDR1 SNHLY and CDR2 FYNNEI. V trimming: 10 bases; J trimming: 8 bases; junction bases outside the gene matches: 9. This CDR3 spans 12 amino acids. The CDR3 coding sequence is TGTGCCATCCCGGACAGGGCCAACGGCTACACCTTC. Protein sequence: CAIPDRANGYTF.

The genes are TRBV5-5 and TRBJ1-1, with D possibly matching TRBD1 (6 bases). The CDR3 totals 14 residues. CDR1 is SGHKS and CDR2 is YYEKEE in the germline V gene (reference sequence). V shed 0 bases and J shed 5 bases, with 11 bases lying between them. In nucleotides, the CDR3 is TGTGCCAGCAGCTTGGACAGGGCCTTTACTGAAGCTTTCTTT. It translates to CASSLDRAFTEAFF.

V is TRBV5-4 and J is TRBJ2-7; 14 bases align to TRBD2. The CDR3 consists of 15 residues. Germline assignment: CDR1 SGHNT and CDR2 YYREEE (reference sequence). Trimming took 3 bases from V and 6 from J; bases not matched to a gene: 5. Here the CDR3 DNA reads TGTGCCAGCAGCTGGGGGACTAGCGGGAGTACCGAGCAGTACTTC. The encoded protein is CASSWGTSGSTEQYF.